This is a list of T cell receptor beta chains from one sample in a study of monozygotic twins with inflammatory bowel disease. TCRdb reworked the 5' RACE reads into one entry per CDR3 protein, no DNA. The sample totals about 350,000 distinct CDR3 sequences. The specimen was blood. These TCRs come from a human donor with ulcerative colitis or Crohn's disease, or a healthy co-twin of an affected twin (not recorded which). The CDR3 runs from the conserved cysteine through the conserved F or W.

TRBJ2-7 | TRBV6-5 | CASSYRQRYEQYF
TRBJ2-1 | TRBV6-1 | CASRLWTSGGSNEQFF
TRBJ2-7 | TRBV27 | CASSFSTGGYEQYF
TRBJ2-5 | TRBV30 | CAWSGTGETQYF
TRBJ2-7 | TRBV9 | CASSRRIGTGNEQYF
TRBJ1-2 | TRBV20-1 | CSAFPPGRESYGYTF
TRBJ2-3 | TRBV5-1 | CASTRTSGTADTQYF
TRBJ1-4 | TRBV30 | CAWRRDWTGPPNEKLFF
TRBJ2-1 | TRBV5-1 | CASSTQDRISYNEQFF
TRBJ2-3 | TRBV5-8 | CASSLGYTRGADTQYF
TRBJ2-1 | TRBV20-1 | CSARATSGILLNEQFF
TRBJ1-1 | TRBV7-8 | CASVLRDRSDTEAFF
TRBJ1-1 | TRBV5-1 | CASSLENPNTEAFF
TRBJ1-4 | TRBV20-1 | CSARHRFNEKLFF
TRBJ1-2 | TRBV20-1 | CSAVVEANYGYTF
TRBJ2-7 | TRBV20-1 | CSARTRYEQYF
TRBJ2-1 | TRBV3-1 | CASKTGLAVSNEQFF
TRBJ1-2 | TRBV12-3/TRBV12-4 | CASSLVGTDGYTF
TRBJ1-5 | TRBV5-6 | CASSKDRVNQPQHF
TRBJ2-3 | TRBV27 | CASSFVGLAGGEDTQYF
TRBJ2-3 | TRBV6-5 | CASSYSRGDTDTQYF
TRBJ2-2 | TRBV7-7 | CASSFDPSTGELFF